This TCR beta chain was identified in a study of identifying expanded T cells in peripheral blood. As regards this clone: No antigen is known for it.

Germline CDR1 and CDR2: GTSNPN and SVGIG (reference sequence). The germline V and J ends were trimmed by 0 bases and 6 bases, with 11 bases remaining between them. The CDR3 contains 13 residues. General study results and limits: Over approximately two and four weeks, about 17 and 20 clones changed, versus approximately 1.2 between replicates.

TCRdb's copy holds only in-frame clones and misses some; the assay was immunoSEQ multiplex PCR. The table has some 96,000 clones, 80% to 90% seen once. Healthy donors had no documented immune events, such as infections, while sampled. This clonotype originated in a person aged 18 to 75 in good health. The J gene is TRBJ1-2, the V gene TRBV30, with no clear D. The specimen was blood. CDR3 bases: TGTGCCTGGAGTGTAGGCCTGCGGGATGGCTACACCTTC. It translates to CAWSVGLRDGYTF. Complete variable domain (other parts from reference TRBV30 and TRBJ1-2): SQTIHQWPATLVQPVGSPLSLECTVEGTSNPNLYWYRQAAGRGLQLLFYSVGIGQISSEVPQNLSASRPQDRQFILSSKKLLLSDSGFYLCAWSVGLRDGYTFGSGTRLTVV.